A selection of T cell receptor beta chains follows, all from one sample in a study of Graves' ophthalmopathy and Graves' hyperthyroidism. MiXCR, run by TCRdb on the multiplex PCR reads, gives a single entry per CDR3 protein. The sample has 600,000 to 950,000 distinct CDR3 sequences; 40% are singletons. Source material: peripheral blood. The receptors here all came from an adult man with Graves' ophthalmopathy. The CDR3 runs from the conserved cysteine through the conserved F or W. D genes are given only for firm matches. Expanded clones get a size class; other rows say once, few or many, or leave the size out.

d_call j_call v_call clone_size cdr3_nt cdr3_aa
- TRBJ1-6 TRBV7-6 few TGTGCCAGCAGCTTAGGGCAGAACTATAATTCACCCCTCCACTTT CASSLGQNYNSPLHF
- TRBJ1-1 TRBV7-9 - TGTGCCAGCAGTCCCCCCCGGGCGGGTTTCACTGAAGCTTTCTTT CASSPPRAGFTEAFF
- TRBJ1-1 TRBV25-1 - TGTGCCAGCAGTGCTAGAGAGGAGGAGATACGCGCTGAAGCTTTCTTT CASSAREEEIRAEAFF
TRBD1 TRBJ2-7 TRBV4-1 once TGCGCCAGCAGCCAAGTTTTGGGACAGGCTTCCTACGAGCAGTACTTC CASSQVLGQASYEQYF
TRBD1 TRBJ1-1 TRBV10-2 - TGCGCCAGCAGTGACGGGACAGGGCGGGATGAAGCTTTCTTT CASSDGTGRDEAFF
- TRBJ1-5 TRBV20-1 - TGCAGTGCCACGGGGACTGGGGGCGATGGTCAGCCCCAGCATTTT CSATGTGGDGQPQHF
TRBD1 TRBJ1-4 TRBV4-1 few TGCGCCAGCGGAGGACAGGGGGCACGAGAAAAACTGTTTTTT CASGGQGAREKLFF
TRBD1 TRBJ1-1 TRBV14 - TGTGCCAGCAGCCATAGAACAGGGGGCGGCCACACTGAAGCTTTCTTT CASSHRTGGGHTEAFF
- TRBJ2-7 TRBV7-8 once TGCGCCAGCAGCTTGGCCGAGTCCCCTAGTTGGAACGAGCAGTACTTC CASSLAESPSWNEQYF
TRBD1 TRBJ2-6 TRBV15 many TGTGCCACCAGCGACGGGACAGGGGACTCTGGGGCCAACGTCCTGACTTTC CATSDGTGDSGANVLTF
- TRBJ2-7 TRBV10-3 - TGTGCCAGCAGTTACTCCGGGGTTTCCTACGAGCAGTACTTC CASSYSGVSYEQYF
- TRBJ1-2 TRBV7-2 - TGTGCCAGCAGCTTAGACCCGGTTGGGACGGAGTATGGCTACACCTTC CASSLDPVGTEYGYTF
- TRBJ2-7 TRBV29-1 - TGCAGCGTTGCCTCGGGACTTTCCGACTACGAGCAGTACTTC CSVASGLSDYEQYF
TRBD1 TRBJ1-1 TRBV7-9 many TGTGCCAGCAGCTTAGCCCCGGGACAGGTGCCGCTCGGGGACACTGAAGCTTTCTTT CASSLAPGQVPLGDTEAFF
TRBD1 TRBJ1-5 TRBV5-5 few TGTGCCAGCAGCGGGGGACAGGGTGCGGGCAATCAGCCCCAGCATTTT CASSGGQGAGNQPQHF
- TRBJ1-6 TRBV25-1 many TGTGCCATCCGGGGGCGCGCCGTGGGTTCACCCCTCCACTTT CAIRGRAVGSPLHF
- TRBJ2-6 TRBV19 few TGTGCCAGTAGTATTTTAAGCTCTGGGGCCAACGTCCTGACTTTC CASSILSSGANVLTF
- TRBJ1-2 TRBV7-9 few TGTGCCAGCAGCTTAGAACGGGGATCCGGAGGCTACACCTTC CASSLERGSGGYTF
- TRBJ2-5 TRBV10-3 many TGTGCCATCAGTGACCCGACAGCGACGACGGGGACCCAGTACTTC CAISDPTATTGTQYF
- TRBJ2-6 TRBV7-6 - TGTGCCAGCAGTTTTCAGAACTCTGGGGCCAACGTCCTGACTTTC CASSFQNSGANVLTF
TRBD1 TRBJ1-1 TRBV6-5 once TGTGCCAGCAGTTACTCCTGGGCAGGGGGCGAAGGACCTGAAGCTTTCTTT CASSYSWAGGEGPEAFF
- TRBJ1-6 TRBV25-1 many TGTGCCAGCAGTGAGCAGGGAGGTAATTCACCCCTCCACTTT CASSEQGGNSPLHF
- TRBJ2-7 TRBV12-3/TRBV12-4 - TGTGCCAGCAGTAGCGGATGGAGGGGTAGCTACGAGCAGTACTTC CASSSGWRGSYEQYF
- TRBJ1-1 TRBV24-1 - TGTGCCAGTAGACCCCGGGCAGGGGTTTTCTTT CASRPRAGVFF
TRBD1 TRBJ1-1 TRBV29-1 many TGCAGCGCAACGACAGGGCAGAACACTGAAGCTTTCTTT CSATTGQNTEAFF
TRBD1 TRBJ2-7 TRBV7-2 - TGTGCCAGCAGCCTGGGGACAGGGGCGGACTACGAGCAGTACTTC CASSLGTGADYEQYF
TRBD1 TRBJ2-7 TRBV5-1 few TGCGCCAGCAGCTACGAAGGGACAGGGGCTCCCTACGAGCAGTACTTC CASSYEGTGAPYEQYF
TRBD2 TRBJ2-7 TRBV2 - TGTGCCAGCACGATGGGCGGGAGGGGATCCTACGAGCAGTACTTC CASTMGGRGSYEQYF
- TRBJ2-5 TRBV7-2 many TGTGCCAGCAGCTTAGGGTCCCTGATCGAGACCCAGTACTTC CASSLGSLIETQYF
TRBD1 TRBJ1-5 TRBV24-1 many TGTGCCGATCACCCGGGACAGACTAGCAATCAGCCCCAGCATTTT CADHPGQTSNQPQHF
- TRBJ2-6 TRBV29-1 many TGCAGCGTTCTGGATTCTGGGGCCAACGTCCTGACTTTC CSVLDSGANVLTF
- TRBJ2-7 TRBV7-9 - TGTGCCAGCAGAACCCCCCCACGAGGGAGGACCTACGAGCAGTACTTC CASRTPPRGRTYEQYF
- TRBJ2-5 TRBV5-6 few TGTGCCAGCAGCTTCCCCCCTGAAGAGACCCAGTACTTC CASSFPPEETQYF
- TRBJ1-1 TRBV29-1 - TGCAGTGTGAGACCGGGTCCCCAGAACACTGAAGCTTTCTTT CSVRPGPQNTEAFF
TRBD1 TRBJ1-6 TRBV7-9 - TGTGCCAGCAGCCGTACAGGGGATTTGGCCTATAATTCACCCCTCCACTTT CASSRTGDLAYNSPLHF
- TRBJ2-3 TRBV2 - TGTGCCAGCAGTGGATGGTATGGAGATACGCAGTATTTT CASSGWYGDTQYF
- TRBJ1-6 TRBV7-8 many TGTGCCAGCAGCCTTCACTCCGGGGGTGGCTCACCCCTCCACTTT CASSLHSGGGSPLHF
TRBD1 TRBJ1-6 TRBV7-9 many TGTGCCAGCAGCTTGGGACAGGGCTCCTCACCCCTCCACTTT CASSLGQGSSPLHF
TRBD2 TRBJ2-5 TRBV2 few TGTGCCAGCAGTGAAGGGGGGGGGTACAGGGAGACCCAGTACTTC CASSEGGGYRETQYF
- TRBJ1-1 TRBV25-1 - TGTGCCAGCAGAGTAGCACAGAACACTGAAGCTTTCTTT CASRVAQNTEAFF
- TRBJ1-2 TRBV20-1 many TGCAGGCGGCCAGCTCGCGGCTATGGCTACACCTTC CRRPARGYGYTF
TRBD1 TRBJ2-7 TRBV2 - TGTGCCAGCAGTTTCTCGTACGGGGACAGGTCCTACGAGCAGTACTTC CASSFSYGDRSYEQYF
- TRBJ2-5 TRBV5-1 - TGCGCCAGCAGCGCTCTAGCGAGGAGGGGAGAGACCCAGTACTTC CASSALARRGETQYF
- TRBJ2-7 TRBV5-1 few TGCGCCAGCAGCATAACTTCCGCAATCTCGAGTTACGAGCAGTACTTC CASSITSAISSYEQYF
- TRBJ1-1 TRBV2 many TGTGCCAGCAGAGGGGTCTTTATGAACACTGAAGCTTTCTTT CASRGVFMNTEAFF
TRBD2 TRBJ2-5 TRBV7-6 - TGTGCCAGCAGCTTAGCTGCGGGGGGGCCAGAGACCCAGTACTTC CASSLAAGGPETQYF
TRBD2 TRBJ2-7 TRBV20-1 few TGCAGTGCCTTTAGCGGGGATAGCTCCTACGAGCAGTACTTC CSAFSGDSSYEQYF
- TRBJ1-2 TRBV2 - TGTGCCAGCAGTGAATCAGGGCAGGGGTCTAACTATGGCCACACCTTC CASSESGQGSNYGHTF
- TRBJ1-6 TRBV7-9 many TGTGCCAGCAGCTTAGGGGAAAACACCCTCCACTTT CASSLGENTLHF
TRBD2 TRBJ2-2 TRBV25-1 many TGTGCCAGCATAAGCGGGGGAGGAACCGGGGAGCTGTTTTTT CASISGGGTGELFF
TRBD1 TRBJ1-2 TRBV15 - TGTGCCACCAGCAGAGGGACAGGCTTGAACTGGTTTGGCTACACCTTC CATSRGTGLNWFGYTF
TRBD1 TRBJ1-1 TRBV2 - TGTGCCAGCAGTTACCCGGACAGGGAGATTACTTTCTTT CASSYPDREITFF
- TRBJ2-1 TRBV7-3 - TGTGCCAGCAGCTTAGGGGCACAGGGCACTGAGCAGTTCTTC CASSLGAQGTEQFF
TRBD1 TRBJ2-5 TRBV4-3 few TGCGCCAGCAGCCATCCGTCCCGGGACAGGGGGCGAGAGACCCAGTACTTC CASSHPSRDRGRETQYF
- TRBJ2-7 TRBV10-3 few TGTGCCAGCAGTACGGGACATACCTACGAGCAGTACTTC CASSTGHTYEQYF